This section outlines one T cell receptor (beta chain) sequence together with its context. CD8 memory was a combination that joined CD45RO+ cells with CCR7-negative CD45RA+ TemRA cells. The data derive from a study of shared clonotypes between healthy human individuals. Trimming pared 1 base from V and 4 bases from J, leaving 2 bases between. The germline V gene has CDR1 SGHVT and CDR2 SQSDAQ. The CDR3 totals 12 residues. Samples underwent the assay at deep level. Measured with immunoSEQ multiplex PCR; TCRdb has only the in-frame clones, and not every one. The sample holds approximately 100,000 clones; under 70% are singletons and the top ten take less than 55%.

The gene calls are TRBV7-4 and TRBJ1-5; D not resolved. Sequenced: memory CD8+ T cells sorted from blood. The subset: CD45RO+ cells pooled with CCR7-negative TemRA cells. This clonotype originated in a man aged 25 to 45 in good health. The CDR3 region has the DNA TGTGCCAGCAGCTTAGATAATCAGCCCCAGCATTTT. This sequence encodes CASSLDNQPQHF.